This T cell receptor beta chain derives from a study of T cells in Graves' hyperthyroidism and ophthalmopathy. If no ophthalmopathy progression occurred within 18 months, Graves' hyperthyroidism was stable. RNA transcripts gave rise to amplified TCR beta CDR3 regions. Initially, a first-round RT-PCR of the TCR CDR3 employed the HTBI primer set. Via MiXCR, TCRdb re-called the multiplex PCR reads, giving one row per CDR3 protein. The sample gives a few hundred thousand distinct CDR3 sequences, about 17% of which show up once; roughly 44% is in the top ten. The clonotype was recovered from a man aged 40-49 years with Graves' hyperthyroidism. Source material: blood.

CDR3 DNA: TGTGCCAGCAGTACCCGGGACAGGGGGCGGGTTGGAGGGCAGTATTTT. Its protein is CASSTRDRGRVGGQYF. The V call is TRBV28, the J call TRBJ2-3; 12 bases fit TRBD1. V was clipped by 5 bases and J by 11 bases; unmatched bases: 14. The CDR3 has 16 residues. Germline V CDR1 and CDR2: MDHEN, SYDVKM.